Listed here are 27 T cell receptor beta chains from one sample, sequenced in a study of shared clonotypes between healthy human individuals. Produced via immunoSEQ multiplex PCR; TCRdb's table is partial and in-frame only. The table has some 2,000,000 clones, around 95% seen once. Sequences were obtained from naive CD4+ T cells sorted from blood. Sample subset: CD45RA+ positively selected. All receptors derive from a man aged 18 to 30 in good health.

The chain links TRBV5-6 to TRBJ2-7; D call uncertain. V lost 3 bases and J lost 2, with 18 bases in between. This CDR3 has 16 amino acids. CDR1 is SGHDT, CDR2 YYEEEE, per germline. The CDR3 nucleotides read TGTGCCAGCAGCTCCACAGAAGCGCTCCTCACCTACGAGCAGTACTTC. Its protein is CASSSTEALLTYEQYF.

V and J are TRBV7-3 and TRBJ2-5, with 8 bases matching TRBD2. Germline loops: CDR1 SGHTA, CDR2 FQGTGA. V lost 0 bases and J lost 6; bases outside the gene matches: 3. This CDR3 has 14 amino acids. The CDR3 region is CASSLTGLDQTQYF. The CDR3 bases are TGTGCCAGCAGCTTAACGGGACTAGATCAGACCCAGTACTTC.

CDR3 sequence: CASSLGAGASGTSLFF. CDR3 coding DNA: TGTGCCAGCAGCTTAGGGGCAGGGGCGTCGGGAACCTCACTGTTTTTT. The rearrangement uses TRBV7-2 and TRBJ1-4; D is perhaps TRBD1 (6 bases). In germline, CDR1 is SGHTA, CDR2 FQGNSA. This CDR3 is built from 16 residues. V lost 1 base and J lost 13, with 22 bases in between. The full variable domain, its missing parts supplied by reference TRBV7-2 and TRBJ1-4, is GAGVSQSPSNKVTEKGKDVELRCDPISGHTALYWYRQSLGQGLEFLIYFQGNSAPDKSGLPSDRFSAERTGGSVSTLTIQRTQQEDSAVYLCASSLGAGASGTSLFFGSGTQLSVL.

The rearrangement links TRBV5-1 to TRBJ2-2, with TRBD1 matching over 10 bases. J was trimmed by 8 bases and V by 7 bases; bases with no gene match: 5. In germline, CDR1 is SGHRS, CDR2 YFSETQ. The CDR3 extends over 13 amino acids. This chain's CDR3 is CASRQGAEGELFF. CDR3 bases: TGCGCCAGCCGACAGGGGGCGGAAGGGGAGCTGTTTTTT.

A note on this clone: Distinct nucleotide sequences in the sample also encode this CDR3. This chain uses TRBV5-1 with TRBJ2-1; D unresolved. The germline V gene has CDR1 SGHRS and CDR2 YFSETQ. V was pared by 4 bases and J by 5 bases, with 4 bases between. The CDR3 is 11 residues long. As DNA, the CDR3 is TGCGCCAGCAGCCAAAACAATGAGCAGTTCTTC. Translation: CASSQNNEQFF.

This clone has just one count. The chain links TRBV28 to TRBJ1-1; TRBD1 matches 7 bases. Germline V gene sequence: CDR1 MDHEN, CDR2 SYDVKM. Trimming took 4 bases from V and 3 from J; bases not matched to a gene: 5. This CDR3 contains 14 residues. CDR3 loop: CASSSGTDHTEAFF. In DNA, the CDR3 is TGTGCCAGCAGTTCCGGGACAGACCACACTGAAGCTTTCTTT.

The chain uses TRBV7-9 and TRBJ1-2, with D possibly TRBD1 on 6 matching bases. There are 14 residues in the CDR3. The germline CDR1 and CDR2 sequences are SEHNR and FQNEAQ (reference sequence). V gave up 5 bases and J gave up 1 base, with 11 bases separating them. The CDR3 DNA is TGTGCCAGCAGCGTAATAGGGGGTAACTATGGCTACACCTTC. The encoded protein is CASSVIGGNYGYTF.

As concerns this clone: The sample contains more than one DNA sequence encoding this CDR3. The chain joins TRBV29-1 to TRBJ2-7; perhaps TRBD1 as D (6 bases). V lost 4 bases and J lost 1, with 11 bases in between. This CDR3 contains 13 residues. Looked up from germline, CDR1 is SQVTM and CDR2 is ANQGSEA. DNA for the CDR3: TGCAGCGTTGTCAGGGGCTCGTCCTACGAGCAGTACTTC. The encoded protein is CSVVRGSSYEQYF.

This rearrangement joins TRBV6-5 to TRBJ1-3; D may be TRBD1 (6 bases). Trimming took off 7 bases at V and 3 bases at J, with 16 bases between the two ends. The V gene's germline CDR1 is MNHEY and CDR2 SVGAGI. CDR3 length equals 15 residues. The CDR3, as DNA: TGTGCCAGCACCCTAGGGGGGACAAATGGAAACACCATATATTTT. Translating gives CASTLGGTNGNTIYF.

This chain joins TRBV15 and TRBJ2-5; D may be TRBD2 (7 bases). This CDR3 is 16 amino acids long. CDR1 and CDR2 (germline): LNHNV, YYDKDF (reference sequence). Trimming took off 5 bases at V and 4 bases at J, with 20 bases between the two ends. CDR3 DNA sequence: TGTGCCACCAGCCCCCGAGGGGGGGGAGAAGGAGAGACCCAGTACTTC. It codes for CATSPRGGGEGETQYF. The whole variable domain, remainder taken from reference TRBV15 and TRBJ2-5, is DAMVIQNPRYQVTQFGKPVTLSCSQTLNHNVMYWYQQKSSQAPKLLFHYYDKDFNNEADTPDNFQSRRPNTSFCFLDIRSPGLGDTAMYLCATSPRGGGEGETQYFGPGTRLLVL.

This chain joins TRBV7-8 and TRBJ2-3; D call uncertain. The germline gives CDR1 SGHVS, CDR2 FQNEAQ. V lost 3 bases to trimming and J lost 3 bases, with 7 bases between them. The CDR3 has 13 residues. This CDR3 reads CASSFFRTDTQYF. CDR3 coding DNA: TGTGCCAGCAGCTTTTTCCGAACAGATACGCAGTATTTT. The whole variable domain, remainder taken from reference TRBV7-8 and TRBJ2-3, is GAGVSQSPRYKVAKRGQDVALRCDPISGHVSLFWYQQALGQGPEFLTYFQNEAQLDKSGLPSDRFFAERPEGSVSTLKIQRTQQEDSAVYLCASSFFRTDTQYFGPGTRLTVL.

The genes are TRBV5-1 and TRBJ1-3; no clear D. Trimming cost V 3 bases and J 4 bases, with 8 bases left between them. The CDR3 spans 13 residues. Germline V lookup: CDR1 SGHRS, CDR2 YFSETQ. The CDR3 DNA reads TGCGCCAGCAGCTCCTCCACGGGAAACACCATATATTTT. Amino acid sequence: CASSSSTGNTIYF. Full variable domain (missing parts from reference TRBV5-1 and TRBJ1-3): KAGVTQTPRYLIKTRGQQVTLSCSPISGHRSVSWYQQTPGQGLQFLFEYFSETQRNKGNFPGRFSGRQFSNSRSEMNVSTLELGDSALYLCASSSSTGNTIYFGEGSWLTVV.

This chain connects TRBV6-5 to TRBJ1-5, with D possibly TRBD1 on 5 matching bases. Germline CDR1 reads MNHEY; CDR2 reads SVGAGI. The length of the CDR3 is 15 residues. Trimming removed 5 bases at V and 0 bases at J, with 11 bases between. CDR3 bases: TGTGCCAGCAGTCCAACGGGGACTAGCAATCAGCCCCAGCATTTT. Translation gives CASSPTGTSNQPQHF.

Turning to this clone: One junction end does not reproduce the germline sequence, and a read error may be involved. The chain combines TRBV7-7 with TRBJ2-5; 8 bases are a match to TRBD1. The CDR3 contains 16 residues. Germline assignment: CDR1 SSHAT and CDR2 FNYEAQ (reference sequence). CDR3 in amino acids: CASSLRDRGVQETQYF. CDR3 coding DNA: TGTGCTAGCAGCTTACGTGACAGGGGCGTACAAGAGACCCAGTACTTC.

The CDR3 region has the DNA TGTGCCAGCTCACCAGGCCTCAGGGACACACAAGAGACCCAGTACTTC. This encodes CASSPGLRDTQETQYF. The chain joins TRBV18 to TRBJ2-5; possible D gene TRBD1, 6 bases. V lost 2 bases to trimming and J lost 2 bases, with 15 bases between them. The CDR3 spans 16 residues. CDR1 and CDR2 (germline): KGHSH, LQKENI.

The J gene is TRBJ1-5, the V gene TRBV19; 9 bases line up with TRBD1. Germline V CDR1 and CDR2: LNHDA, SQIVND (reference sequence). The length of the CDR3 is 15 residues. After removal of 7 bases from V and 0 bases from J, the junction contained 4 bases not matched to a gene. This chain's CDR3 is CASKTGGISNQPQHF. CDR3 nucleotide sequence: TGTGCCAGTAAGACAGGGGGAATTAGCAATCAGCCCCAGCATTTT.

The rearrangement uses TRBV20-1 and TRBJ2-7, with D uncertain. The CDR3 loop spans 11 amino acids. The V gene lost 2 bases and the J gene lost 9 bases, with 11 bases spanning the gap. Germline CDR1 reads DFQATT; CDR2 reads SNEGSKA (reference sequence). In DNA form, the CDR3 reads TGCAGTGCTAGAAAACCAGGCGGGCAGTACTTC. Translating gives CSARKPGGQYF.

The V call is TRBV7-2, the J call TRBJ2-2; TRBD2 agrees at 8 bases. Germline CDR1 is SGHTA and CDR2 is FQGNSA. The CDR3 sequence is 14 residues long. Unmatched junction bases numbered 2, after V lost 4 bases and J lost 4 bases. The CDR3 loop reads CASSSGTSTGELFF. The CDR3 DNA reads as TGTGCCAGCAGCTCCGGGACTAGCACCGGGGAGCTGTTTTTT.

The J gene is TRBJ1-4, the V gene TRBV4-2; D gene uncertain. Germline V gene sequence: CDR1 LGHNA, CDR2 YNFKEQ. Trimming pared 2 bases from V and 6 bases from J, leaving 13 bases between. This CDR3 contains 15 residues. The CDR3 DNA is TGTGCCAGCAGCCAAAGGCCCTGGGGAGATGAAAAACTGTTTTTT. Translating gives CASSQRPWGDEKLFF.

The chain links TRBV15 to TRBJ1-2, with D unresolved. CDR3 length: 15 residues. Per germline, CDR1 LNHNV and CDR2 YYDKDF (reference sequence). Trimming pared 0 bases from V and 1 base from J, leaving 9 bases between. The DNA of the CDR3 is TGTGCCACCAGCAGAGACCGGGAATATAACTATGGCTACACCTTC. Protein product: CATSRDREYNYGYTF.

The gene calls are TRBV18 and TRBJ2-1; 11 nucleotides match TRBD2. Germline V CDR1 and CDR2: KGHSH, LQKENI. The CDR3 sequence is 14 residues long. Germline trimming cut 4 bases from V and 12 bases from J; bases unmatched to any gene: 8. The CDR3 DNA is TGTGCCAGCTCACGACTAGCGGGATTGGAGAGGCAGTTCTTC. As protein: CASSRLAGLERQFF.

The chain couples TRBV30 to TRBJ2-7; TRBD2 matches 15 bases. The V gene's germline CDR1 is GTSNPN and CDR2 SVGIG (reference sequence). This CDR3 comprises 15 residues. V shed 1 base, J shed 4 bases, and the junction held 2 bases outside the gene matches. The CDR3 DNA reads TGTGCCTGGAGTGGAGGACTAGCGGGGGGGTACGAGCAGTACTTC. Residues: CAWSGGLAGGYEQYF.

The V and J genes are TRBV4-3 and TRBJ2-7; D might be TRBD1 (6 bases). The CDR3 loop spans 15 amino acids. Germline loops: CDR1 LGHNA, CDR2 YSLEER. Trimming removed 0 bases at V and 3 bases at J, with 12 bases between. In DNA, the CDR3 is TGCGCCAGCAGCCAAGAAGGACAGCCGATCTACGAGCAGTACTTC. Translating gives CASSQEGQPIYEQYF.

The V call is TRBV5-1, the J call TRBJ2-7, with D possibly being TRBD1 (6 bases). With 4 bases removed from V and 2 bases from J, the gap between germline ends came to 16 bases. Germline assignment: CDR1 SGHRS and CDR2 YFSETQ. This CDR3 comprises 15 residues. CDR3 amino acids: CASSGGRDTTYEQYF. The CDR3 bases are TGCGCCAGCAGCGGGGGCCGGGACACAACCTACGAGCAGTACTTC.

The chain recombines TRBV5-6 with TRBJ1-2; TRBD1 is a possible D gene (5 bases). The CDR3 runs to 12 residues. Trimming removed 2 bases from V and 11 bases from J, with 13 bases in between. From germline, CDR1 is SGHDT and CDR2 YYEEEE. CDR3 sequence: CASSFQGPNYTF. CDR3 DNA: TGTGCCAGCAGCTTCCAGGGACCGAATTACACCTTC. The whole variable domain, filled in from reference TRBV5-6 and TRBJ1-2, reads DAGVTQSPTHLIKTRGQQVTLRCSPKSGHDTVSWYQQALGQGPQFIFQYYEEEERQRGNFPDRFSGHQFPNYSSELNVNALLLGDSALYLCASSFQGPNYTFGSGTRLTVV.

In its sample, this clone was seen once. The CDR3 region has the DNA TGTGCCAGCAGTGAAGCGGCCCTCTTAGCGGGGCAGTTCTTC. Translation gives CASSEAALLAGQFF. This chain connects TRBV6-1 to TRBJ2-1, with 7 positions matching TRBD2. Germline V gene data show CDR1 as MNHNS and CDR2 as SASEGT. V shed 0 bases and J 12 bases; nucleotides not matched to a gene: 8. CDR3 length: 14 amino acids.

The genes are TRBV30 and TRBJ1-1; D perhaps matches TRBD1 (6 bases). This CDR3 is built from 15 residues. CDR1 is GTSNPN, CDR2 SVGIG, per germline (reference sequence). V was cut by 5 bases and J by 0 bases, with 16 bases left in between. CDR3 loop: CAWVRTVMMNTEAFF. The CDR3 bases are TGTGCCTGGGTACGGACAGTCATGATGAACACTGAAGCTTTCTTT. The full variable domain, completed using reference TRBV30 and TRBJ1-1, is SQTIHQWPATLVQPVGSPLSLECTVEGTSNPNLYWYRQAAGRGLQLLFYSVGIGQISSEVPQNLSASRPQDRQFILSSKKLLLSDSGFYLCAWVRTVMMNTEAFFGQGTRLTVV.